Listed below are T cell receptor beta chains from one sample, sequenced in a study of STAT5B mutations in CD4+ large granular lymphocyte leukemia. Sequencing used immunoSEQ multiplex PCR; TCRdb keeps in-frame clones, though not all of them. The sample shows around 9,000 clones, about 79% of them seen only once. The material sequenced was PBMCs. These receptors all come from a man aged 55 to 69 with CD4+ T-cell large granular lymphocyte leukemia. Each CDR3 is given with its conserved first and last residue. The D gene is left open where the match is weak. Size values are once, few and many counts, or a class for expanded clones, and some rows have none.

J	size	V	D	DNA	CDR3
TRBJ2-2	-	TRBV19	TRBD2	TGTGCCAGTAGTATGATAGGTCTAGCGGGTGCCGGGGAGCTGTTTTTT	CASSMIGLAGAGELFF
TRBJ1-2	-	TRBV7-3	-	TGTGCCAGCAGCTTAAAGGGGGGGCCTAACTATGGCTACACCTTC	CASSLKGGPNYGYTF
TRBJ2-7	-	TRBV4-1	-	TGCGCCAGCAGCGGGACTTATGAAGCCGACGAGCAGTACTTC	CASSGTYEADEQYF
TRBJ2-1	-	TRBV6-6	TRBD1	TGTGCCAGCACACGGGACAGGGTAGGCAATGAGCAGTTCTTC	CASTRDRVGNEQFF
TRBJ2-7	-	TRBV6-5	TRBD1	TGTGCCAGCAAATATTCCGGACAGGGGGCCTACGAGCAGTACTTC	CASKYSGQGAYEQYF
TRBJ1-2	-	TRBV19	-	TGTGCCAGTAAGTCCGGGGCTGGTACTGCCTATGGCTACACCTTC	CASKSGAGTAYGYTF
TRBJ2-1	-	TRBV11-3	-	TGTGCCAGCAGCTTTACGCCCCCTTCGGGGCAGTTCTTC	CASSFTPPSGQFF
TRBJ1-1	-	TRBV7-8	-	TGTGCCAGCAGCTTAGTTATAGTCACTGAAGCTTTCTTT	CASSLVIVTEAFF
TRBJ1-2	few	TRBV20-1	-	TGCAGTGCTAGAGATCCGCGAACGTACACCTTC	CSARDPRTYTF
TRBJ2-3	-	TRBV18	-	TGTGCCAGCTCACCAGGGACTCAGATCTCGGATACGCAGTATTTT	CASSPGTQISDTQYF
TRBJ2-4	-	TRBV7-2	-	TGTGCCAGCAGTTTGGACGCTAAAAACATTCAGTACTTC	CASSLDAKNIQYF
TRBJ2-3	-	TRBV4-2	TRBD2	TGTGCCAGCAGCCACCCTCCTACTGATAGCGGGAATACAGATACGCAGTATTTT	CASSHPPTDSGNTDTQYF
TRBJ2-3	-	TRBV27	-	TGTGCCAGCCGCTATCTTGGTCCCACAGATACGCAGTATTTT	CASRYLGPTDTQYF
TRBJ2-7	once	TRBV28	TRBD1	TGTGCCAGCAGTGAGACAGGGGACGCCTACGAGCAGTACTTC	CASSETGDAYEQYF
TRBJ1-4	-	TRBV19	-	TGTGCCAGTAGTCCCCCCGGACAGTCTAATGAAAAACTGTTTTTT	CASSPPGQSNEKLFF
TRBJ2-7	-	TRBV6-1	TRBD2	TGTGCCAGCCGGGGTGGTGCGGGAGGGCCCTACGAGCAGTACTTC	CASRGGAGGPYEQYF
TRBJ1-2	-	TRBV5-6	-	TGTGCCAGCAGCTTGTTAATGGGGCCGGGGGGCTACACCTTC	CASSLLMGPGGYTF
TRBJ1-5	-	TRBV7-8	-	TGTGCCAGCAGCTTAGTCGGGGGGAAGCATCAGCCCCAGCATTTT	CASSLVGGKHQPQHF
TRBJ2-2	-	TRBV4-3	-	TGCGCCAGCAGCCAGCTTGGGGGGGAGCTGTTTTTT	CASSQLGGELFF
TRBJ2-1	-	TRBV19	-	TGTGCCAGTAAGTTGACCGGGACCAAGTACAATGAGCAGTTCTTC	CASKLTGTKYNEQFF
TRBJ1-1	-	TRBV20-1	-	TGCAGTGCTCAGACAGCCCAAGCTTTCTTT	CSAQTAQAFF
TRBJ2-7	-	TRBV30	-	TGTGCCTGGTTTGGCAGCGTCGCTAGCCCTTACCCCTACGAGCAGTACTTC	CAWFGSVASPYPYEQYF
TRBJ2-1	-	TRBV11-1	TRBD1	TGTGCCAGCAGCTTAGGTTCAGGGGGTCCGGGCCTGGGAAATGAGCAGTTCTTC	CASSLGSGGPGLGNEQFF
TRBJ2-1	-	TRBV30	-	TGTGCCTGGGGACAGACAAATGAGCAGTTCTTC	CAWGQTNEQFF
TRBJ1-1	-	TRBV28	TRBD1	TGTGCCAGCAGTCCCGGACAGGGTAAATCGGCTTTCTTT	CASSPGQGKSAFF
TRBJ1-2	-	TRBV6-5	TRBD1	TGTGCCAGCAGTTACCAGGACAGGGGCTATGGCTACACCTTC	CASSYQDRGYGYTF
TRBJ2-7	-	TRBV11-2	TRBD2	TGTGCCAGCACCCCTAGCGGGAGTATATACGAGCAGTACTTC	CASTPSGSIYEQYF